This TCR beta chain was recorded in a study of T cell repertoires in aging, cancer and after chemotherapy. Looking at the study overall: Over several months to years, re-sampled healthy donor repertoires clearly shared clones.

Multiplex touch-down PCR with TRB-A/B primers amplified rearranged V-D-J TRB sequences. TCRdb reanalysed the multiplex PCR reads using MiXCR and keeps one entry per CDR3 protein. This table has more than 8,000 distinct CDR3 sequences, roughly two fifths appearing once. The V gene's germline CDR1 is SGHDN and CDR2 FVKESK. The CDR3 consists of 17 residues. V lost 1 base and J lost 5; bases outside the gene matches: 13. Points from the study as a whole: Age-matched healthy donors had significantly more diverse, less clonal blood TCR repertoires than untreated cancer patients.

Peripheral blood genomic DNA, not sorted cells or RNA, was the template. A word on this clonotype: Antigen specificity is unknown.

V gene TRBV14 combines with J gene TRBJ1-2; 7 nucleotides align to TRBD1. The TCR comes from a human donor in good health. The sequencing sample was made of blood. The CDR3 sequence is CASSQGIGGPLRYGYTF. CDR3 nucleotides: TGTGCCAGCAGCCAAGGGATAGGGGGCCCCCTTAGGTATGGCTACACCTTC.